This TCR beta chain was captured by sequencing in a study of T cell repertoires in ileal Crohn's disease. Whole-study context: At surgery, 30% to 40% of patients smoked, with median disease duration about 7.9 years. Points from the study as a whole: Every patient over 26.8% clonality showed endoscopic recurrence. Compared with non-smokers, active smokers at surgery showed more clonal expansions.

In regard to this clone: What it recognizes is unknown.

Eligibility required adulthood, ileal or ileocolonic Crohn's disease and indicated ileocolonic resection. Method: immunoSEQ multiplex PCR; TCRdb's copy keeps in-frame clones and lacks some. The data hold about 16,000 clones, with 80% to 90% observed a single time. The clonotype comes from an adult with Crohn's disease. The sample taken for sequencing was ileal tissue.

In nucleotides, the CDR3 is TGTGCCAGCAGTTTATCGCGACAGGGAAGGAATGAGCAGTTCTTC. This codes for CASSLSRQGRNEQFF. V gene TRBV28 combines with J gene TRBJ2-1; 7 bases align to TRBD1. Germline V gene lookup returns CDR1 MDHEN and CDR2 SYDVKM. The CDR3 extends over 15 amino acids. After removal of 1 base from V and 7 bases from J, the junction contained 7 bases not matched to a gene.